Shown below are 25 T cell receptor beta chains from a single sample sequenced in a study of immune cell composition in non-small cell lung cancer. The table came from immunoSEQ multiplex PCR; TCRdb's copy has only in-frame clones and leaves some out. The sample gives roughly 2,500 clones, 75% to 80% of which show up once; 9.7% is in the top ten. Sequences were obtained from lung tumor tissue. These TCRs come from a human donor with non-small cell lung cancer.

This clone was recorded only once. In DNA form, the CDR3 reads TGTGCCAGCAGCTCGGGACAGGGGAGGAACTATGGCTACACCTTC. It translates to CASSSGQGRNYGYTF. V and J are TRBV7-2 and TRBJ1-2; 10 nucleotides line up with TRBD1. J gave up 2 bases and V 4 bases, and 4 bases lay outside the gene matches. The CDR3 is 15 residues long. In germline, CDR1 is SGHTA, CDR2 FQGNSA.

The rearrangement joins TRBV29-1 to TRBJ2-1; D is perhaps TRBD1 (6 bases). With 4 bases removed from V and 4 bases from J, the gap between germline ends came to 11 bases. Germline values: CDR1 SQVTM, CDR2 ANQGSEA. There are 13 residues in the CDR3. CDR3 protein: CSVGQDSYNEQFF. In nucleotides, the CDR3 is TGCAGCGTTGGCCAGGACAGTTACAATGAGCAGTTCTTC.

The J gene is TRBJ2-3, the V gene TRBV19; TRBD2 matches 8 bases. The CDR3 has 14 amino acids. The germline CDR1 and CDR2 sequences are LNHDA and SQIVND (reference sequence). V trimming: 2 bases; J trimming: 3 bases; junction bases outside the gene matches: 1. The CDR3 DNA reads TGTGCCAGTAGTATAACTAGCGGAACAGATACGCAGTATTTT. It codes for CASSITSGTDTQYF.

This chain links TRBV19 with TRBJ2-5; maybe TRBD1 (6 bases). V lost 2 bases to trimming and J lost 11 bases, with 21 bases between them. In germline, CDR1 is LNHDA, CDR2 SQIVND (reference sequence). The CDR3 has 15 amino acids. The DNA for the CDR3 is TGTGCCAGTAGTATAAACGGGTGGGACAACGCCGGGCAGTACTTC. This sequence encodes CASSINGWDNAGQYF.

J is TRBJ2-5 and V is TRBV27; D is possibly TRBD2 (6 bases). CDR1 is MNHEY and CDR2 is SMNVEV in the germline V gene (reference sequence). The CDR3 runs 10 residues. The V gene lost 8 bases and the J gene lost 5 bases, with 6 bases spanning the gap. The CDR3 here is CASGGETQYF. Here the CDR3 DNA reads TGTGCCAGCGGGGGGGAGACCCAGTACTTC.

V usage is TRBV5-4 and J usage is TRBJ2-1; 8 bases are a match to TRBD2. Germline loops: CDR1 SGHNT, CDR2 YYREEE (reference sequence). The CDR3 sequence is 17 residues long. The V and J ends lost 3 bases and 5 bases, in that order; junction bases with no gene match: 13. CDR3 in DNA: TGTGCCAGCAGCTCCTACGGCGGGAGGTTGAGTAACAATGAGCAGTTCTTC. Encoded protein: CASSSYGGRLSNNEQFF.

The chain joins TRBV27 to TRBJ2-7, with TRBD1 matching 8 bases. This CDR3 has 15 residues. Losses at the gene ends were 6 bases for V and 6 bases for J; bases not matched to a gene: 13. Looked up from germline, CDR1 is MNHEY and CDR2 is SMNVEV (reference sequence). The CDR3 here is CASREVYGDRIEQYF. Here the CDR3 DNA reads TGTGCCAGCAGAGAAGTGTATGGGGACAGGATCGAGCAGTACTTC.

The chain uses TRBV7-2 and TRBJ2-7; 7 nucleotides align to TRBD1. CDR3 length equals 13 residues. The germline V gene has CDR1 SGHTA and CDR2 FQGNSA. After removal of 5 bases from V and 6 bases from J, the junction contained 7 bases not matched to a gene. This chain's CDR3 is CASSIDRASEQYF. The DNA of the CDR3 is TGTGCCAGCAGCATCGACAGGGCTAGCGAGCAGTACTTC.

The chain couples TRBV7-2 to TRBJ2-1; 13 bases line up with TRBD2. The germline V gene has CDR1 SGHTA and CDR2 FQGNSA. V lost 3 bases, J lost 7 bases, and 9 bases stayed unmatched. The CDR3 runs 17 residues. This CDR3 is CASSFGTSGTGRNEQFF. The CDR3 coding sequence is TGTGCCAGCAGCTTCGGGACTAGCGGGACCGGGCGGAATGAGCAGTTCTTC.

V is TRBV7-8 and J is TRBJ2-7, with 8 bases matching TRBD2. The length of the CDR3 is 16 residues. CDR1 and CDR2 (germline): SGHVS, FQNEAQ. V lost 2 bases and J lost 2; bases outside the gene matches: 8. The CDR3 nucleotides read TGTGCCAGCAGCTTACGGGGGGGAGGGTCCGCCTACGAGCAGTACTTC. Translation: CASSLRGGGSAYEQYF.

The rearrangement joins TRBV7-2 to TRBJ2-3; no firm D call. The CDR3 contains 14 residues. Trimming removed 1 base at V and 4 bases at J, with 9 bases between. The germline CDR1 and CDR2 sequences are SGHTA and FQGNSA. The CDR3 sequence: CASSLGAPPDTQYF. In DNA, the CDR3 is TGTGCCAGCAGCTTAGGAGCCCCCCCAGATACGCAGTATTTT.

The chain joins TRBV2 to TRBJ1-5; 10 nucleotides align to TRBD1. V gave up 6 bases and J gave up 6 bases; unmatched junction bases: 5. Germline CDR1 reads SNHLY; CDR2 reads FYNNEI. The CDR3 length is 14 residues. The CDR3 sequence is CASRDGTGAQPQHF. The DNA of the CDR3 is TGTGCCAGCAGGGACGGGACAGGGGCTCAGCCCCAGCATTTT. Based on the CDR3 plus reference TRBV2 and TRBJ1-5, the full variable domain is EPEVTQTPSHQVTQMGQEVILRCVPISNHLYFYWYRQILGQKVEFLVSFYNNEISEKSEIFDDQFSVERPDGSNFTLKIRSTKLEDSAMYFCASRDGTGAQPQHFGDGTRLSIL.

The chain carries TRBV7-6 and TRBJ2-1, with 10 bases identical to TRBD2. V lost 5 bases to trimming and J lost 4 bases; unmatched junction nucleotides: 5. The germline V gene has CDR1 SGHVS and CDR2 FNYEAQ. CDR3 size: 15 residues. The CDR3 region is CASSPGTSEYNEQFF. The CDR3 region has the DNA TGTGCCAGCAGCCCGGGGACTAGCGAGTACAATGAGCAGTTCTTC.

The rearrangement uses TRBV4-2 and TRBJ1-6; no clear D gene. The CDR3 contains 18 residues. The germline V gene has CDR1 LGHNA and CDR2 YNFKEQ. The V and J ends lost 0 bases and 0 bases respectively, with 12 bases between them. This CDR3 reads CASSQEEAALSYNSPLHF. The DNA for the CDR3 is TGTGCCAGCAGCCAAGAAGAGGCGGCTCTCTCCTATAATTCACCCCTCCACTTT.

J is TRBJ2-5 and V is TRBV29-1; no clear D. The germline V and J ends were trimmed by 5 bases and 2 bases, with 12 bases remaining between them. Germline loops: CDR1 SQVTM, CDR2 ANQGSEA. The length of the CDR3 is 13 residues. CDR3: CSVRRQTQETQYF. As DNA, the CDR3 is TGCAGCGTTCGCAGGCAGACGCAAGAGACCCAGTACTTC. The variable domain in full, completed from reference TRBV29-1 and TRBJ2-5, reads SAVISQKPSRDICQRGTSLTIQCQVDSQVTMMFWYRQQPGQSLTLIATANQGSEATYESGFVIDKFPISRPNLTFSTLTVSNMSPEDSSIYLCSVRRQTQETQYFGPGTRLLVL.

The chain is built from TRBV19 and TRBJ2-7, with 8 nucleotides matching TRBD1. The CDR3 loop spans 14 amino acids. Germline CDR1 is LNHDA and CDR2 is SQIVND (reference sequence). V lost 5 bases to trimming and J lost 2 bases; unmatched junction nucleotides: 5. CDR3 residues: CASSPGQGPYEQYF. In DNA form, the CDR3 reads TGTGCCAGTAGTCCAGGACAGGGACCCTACGAGCAGTACTTC.

This chain uses TRBV7-9 with TRBJ2-1, with a possible D match to TRBD2 (5 bases). The CDR3 totals 14 residues. Germline values: CDR1 SEHNR, CDR2 FQNEAQ (reference sequence). V was clipped by 7 bases and J by 6 bases, with 16 bases between them. CDR3 region: CASKAGRSPNEQFF. In DNA, the CDR3 is TGTGCCAGCAAGGCGGGCCGGTCCCCCAATGAGCAGTTCTTC.

This clone appeared a few times. V gene TRBV4-2 combines with J gene TRBJ2-5; TRBD2 matches at 8 bases. The V segment lost 0 bases and the J segment 0 bases; nucleotides outside the gene matches: 6. Per the germline V gene, CDR1 is LGHNA and CDR2 is YNFKEQ. This CDR3 has 17 amino acids. In nucleotides, the CDR3 is TGTGCCAGCAGCCAAGAGATGGTAGCGGGGTACCAAGAGACCCAGTACTTC. It specifies CASSQEMVAGYQETQYF.

The gene calls are TRBV30 and TRBJ2-4; 7 nucleotides line up with TRBD1. Germline-derived CDR1 and CDR2 are GTSNPN and SVGIG (reference sequence). The V and J ends lost 5 bases and 12 bases, in that order; junction bases with no gene match: 7. This CDR3 has 11 residues. The CDR3 region has the DNA TGTGCCTGGTCCGCCGGGACAGATCAGTACTTC. Translating gives CAWSAGTDQYF.

The rearrangement joins TRBV27 to TRBJ1-6, with D possibly being TRBD1 (6 bases). Trimming took 6 bases from V and 2 from J, leaving 14 bases between them. CDR1 and CDR2 from the germline V gene are MNHEY and SMNVEV (reference sequence). This CDR3 contains 16 residues. The CDR3 nucleotides read TGTGCCAGCAGAGAAAACAGGGATGCCTATAATTCACCCCTCCACTTT. It specifies CASRENRDAYNSPLHF.

The chain employs TRBV19 and TRBJ2-3, with 7 bases identical to TRBD1. Germline V CDR1 and CDR2: LNHDA, SQIVND (reference sequence). The CDR3 totals 16 residues. J lost 0 bases, V lost 6 bases, and 9 bases had no gene match. The CDR3 sequence: CASSRQGLISTDTQYF. DNA of the CDR3: TGTGCCAGTAGCCGACAGGGATTAATAAGCACAGATACGCAGTATTTT.

The J gene is TRBJ2-3, the V gene TRBV28; weak D call: TRBD2 (6 bases). The CDR3 has 13 residues. From germline, CDR1 is MDHEN and CDR2 SYDVKM. Trimming left V 11 bases short and J 0 bases short, with 12 bases between. The CDR3 loop is CASRGGSTDTQYF. The CDR3, as DNA: TGTGCCTCTAGGGGAGGCAGCACAGATACGCAGTATTTT.

The chain employs TRBV7-8 and TRBJ2-3; 12 bases map to TRBD2. The J segment lost 4 bases and the V segment lost 1 base, leaving 3 bases of the junction unmatched. Germline assignment: CDR1 SGHVS and CDR2 FQNEAQ. This CDR3 comprises 16 residues. In nucleotides, the CDR3 is TGTGCCAGCAGCTTAGGGGGACTAGCGGGTGCAGATACGCAGTATTTT. Residues: CASSLGGLAGADTQYF.

The genes are TRBV28 and TRBJ2-5; 8 bases align to TRBD2. The CDR3 runs to 15 residues. Germline CDR1 is MDHEN and CDR2 is SYDVKM. V lost 6 bases and J lost 4; bases outside the gene matches: 10. CDR3 coding DNA: TGTGCCAGCAGCACCTTGCTAGCGGGCGGAGAGACCCAGTACTTC. It is translated as CASSTLLAGGETQYF.

The J gene is TRBJ2-1, the V gene TRBV7-3, with TRBD1 as a possible D gene (6 bases). Germline V lookup: CDR1 SGHTA, CDR2 FQGTGA. V lost 4 bases and J 4 bases, leaving 11 bases between the germline ends. CDR3 length: 14 amino acids. CDR3 residues: CASSSGDKYNEQFF. The CDR3 DNA follows: TGTGCCAGCAGCTCCGGGGACAAATACAATGAGCAGTTCTTC. Full variable domain (outside the CDR3, taken from reference TRBV7-3 and TRBJ2-1): GAGVSQTPSNKVTEKGKYVELRCDPISGHTALYWYRQSLGQGPEFLIYFQGTGAADDSGLPNDRFFAVRPEGSVSTLKIQRTERGDSAVYLCASSSGDKYNEQFFGPGTRLTVL.